The sequence of this T cell receptor (beta chain) was determined in a study of technical replicates of blood from a few donors. TCRdb's copy holds only in-frame clones and misses some; the assay was immunoSEQ multiplex PCR. Of some 78,000 clones in the sample, around 92% were seen once. Trimming pared 7 bases from V and 1 base from J, leaving 10 bases between. CDR1 is MNHNS and CDR2 is SASEGT in the germline V gene. CDR3 size: 14 residues. The chain recombines TRBV6-1 with TRBJ2-2; D may be TRBD1 (5 bases). This receptor was identified in a human donor in good health. Sequenced material: T cells isolated from PBMCs. CDR3 DNA sequence: TGTGCCAGCATGCAGGGTAGGAACACCGGGGAGCTGTTTTTT. Protein sequence: CASMQGRNTGELFF.